The sequence of this T cell receptor (beta chain) was determined in a study of graft-versus-host responses after intestinal transplantation. The V end lost 2 bases, the J end lost 2 bases, and 14 bases lay between the germline ends. This CDR3 contains 16 residues. In germline, CDR1 is SGHTA, CDR2 FQGTGA. Method: immunoSEQ multiplex PCR; TCRdb's copy keeps in-frame clones and lacks some. Of fewer than 30,000 clones listed, about 92% were seen once; the top ten hold around 0.53%. Sequences were derived from PBMCs, sampled 18 days after transplant. This TCR was sampled from a human patient who received an intestinal transplant, so some T cells may come from the graft donor. The chain has TRBV7-3 and TRBJ2-3, with a possible D match to TRBD2 (5 bases). CDR3 nucleotide sequence: TGTGCCAGCAGCTTAGGACGGGGTCGGTCCACAGATACGCAGTATTTT. Protein: CASSLGRGRSTDTQYF.